This passage covers 25 T cell receptor beta chains from one sample sequenced in a study of blood T cell repertoires in COVID-19. Libraries were prepared by immunoSEQ multiplex PCR; TCRdb keeps only in-frame clonotypes and omits some of them. The repertoire has about 89,000 clones, roughly 74% of them found once; the top ten carry 6.3%. Sequencing input: peripheral blood. The source of these receptors is a man in his 70s with COVID-19, enrolled during active disease.

The chain links TRBV10-2 to TRBJ2-1; 13 bases line up with TRBD2. CDR1 WSHSY and CDR2 SAAADI come from the germline V gene. V gave up 6 bases and J gave up 9 bases; unmatched junction bases: 8. CDR3 length: 15 amino acids. DNA of the CDR3: TGCGCCAGCAGAACATCGGGACTAGCGGGACTTGAGCAGTTCTTC. It yields the protein CASRTSGLAGLEQFF.

As DNA, the CDR3 is TGTGCCAGCAGCTTGGGGGGACTAGCGGGAGCGGGGGAGCAGTACTTC. Translation: CASSLGGLAGAGEQYF. The gene calls are TRBV5-4 and TRBJ2-7, with 14 bases matching TRBD2. The V gene's germline CDR1 is SGHNT and CDR2 YYREEE (reference sequence). This CDR3 region has 16 residues. J gave up 7 bases and V 0 bases, and 6 bases lay outside the gene matches.

The V and J genes are TRBV12-3 or TRBV12-4 and TRBJ1-2; 7 bases map to TRBD1. The CDR3 contains 13 residues. The ends lost 4 bases at V and 4 bases at J; junction bases unmatched: 3. The CDR3 protein is CASSWDSPYGYTF. For the CDR3, the DNA is TGTGCCAGCAGTTGGGACAGCCCCTATGGCTACACCTTC.

CDR3 DNA sequence: TGTGCCAGCAGCTTGGGACTAAGCACAGATACGCAGTATTTT. This encodes CASSLGLSTDTQYF. This chain uses TRBV7-2 with TRBJ2-3, with 7 bases fitting TRBD2. Germline V gene data show CDR1 as SGHTA and CDR2 as FQGNSA. CDR3 length: 14 amino acids. V lost 3 bases and J lost 0; bases outside the gene matches: 0.

A note on this clone: At one of its ends the junction is not consistent with the germline gene, which may arise from a read error. The chain employs TRBV5-1 and TRBJ2-7, with 9 positions matching TRBD2. The CDR3 contains 15 residues. Germline V gene sequence: CDR1 SGHRS, CDR2 YFSETQ. CDR3 in DNA: TGCGTCAGCAGCTTGGTAGCTAGCGGGACCTACGAGCAGTACTTC. Protein: CVSSLVASGTYEQYF.

The V and J genes are TRBV9 and TRBJ1-3; D might be TRBD1 (5 bases). Trimming removed 4 bases at V and 0 bases at J, with 8 bases between. The V gene's germline CDR1 is SGDLS and CDR2 YYNGEE. The CDR3 runs to 14 residues. The CDR3 DNA is TGTGCCAGCAGCCAGGGCTACTCTGGAAACACCATATATTTT. Protein product: CASSQGYSGNTIYF.

The rearrangement uses TRBV7-2 and TRBJ2-1, with 9 bases identical to TRBD1. CDR1 SGHTA and CDR2 FQGNSA come from the germline V gene. Unmatched junction bases numbered 10, after V lost 3 bases and J lost 4 bases. The CDR3 contains 17 residues. CDR3 in DNA: TGTGCCAGCAGCTTGACCGCCGGGACAGGGAGTTACAATGAGCAGTTCTTC. Protein sequence: CASSLTAGTGSYNEQFF.

The genes are TRBV6-5 and TRBJ1-2; D gene uncertain. The CDR3 has 15 amino acids. Trimming took off 2 bases at V and 4 bases at J, with 14 bases between the two ends. The germline CDR1 and CDR2 sequences are MNHEY and SVGAGI. The CDR3 coding sequence is TGTGCCAGCAGTTACCGGTCGCGAGGCGGCTATGGCTACACCTTC. Translating it yields CASSYRSRGGYGYTF.

The chain uses TRBV29-1 and TRBJ1-1, with D tentatively TRBD1 (5 bases). The CDR3 contains 11 residues. The germline V and J ends were trimmed by 6 bases and 1 base, with 6 bases remaining between them. Germline assignment: CDR1 SQVTM and CDR2 ANQGSEA. DNA for the CDR3: TGCAGCGTAGGACAGAACACTGAAGCTTTCTTT. As protein: CSVGQNTEAFF.

This clone was counted a few times. The chain combines TRBV5-6 with TRBJ2-7, with 7 nucleotides matching TRBD1. The V gene's germline CDR1 is SGHDT and CDR2 YYEEEE. Germline trimming cut 1 base from V and 3 bases from J; bases unmatched to any gene: 4. This CDR3 comprises 14 residues. As DNA, the CDR3 is TGTGCCAGCAGCTTGTTGGGGACAGACTACGAGCAGTACTTC. Translating it yields CASSLLGTDYEQYF.

The V call is TRBV5-6, the J call TRBJ2-3; 12 bases line up with TRBD2. The CDR3 contains 16 residues. J lost 5 bases, V lost 5 bases, and 9 bases had no gene match. Germline V lookup: CDR1 SGHDT, CDR2 YYEEEE. CDR3 DNA sequence: TGTGCCAGCAGGACCCTAGCGGGGGGGCCCCTAGATACGCAGTATTTT. Translated, it gives CASRTLAGGPLDTQYF.

The chain is built from TRBV7-2 and TRBJ1-3; 7 bases align to TRBD1. The V gene's germline CDR1 is SGHTA and CDR2 FQGNSA. Trimming cost V 3 bases and J 2 bases; bases outside gene matches: 4. The CDR3 totals 15 residues. The CDR3 is CASSLTGPTGNTIYF. The CDR3 nucleotides read TGTGCCAGCAGCTTGACAGGGCCCACTGGAAACACCATATATTTT.

The chain couples TRBV15 to TRBJ1-2; maybe TRBD1 (5 bases). From germline, CDR1 is LNHNV and CDR2 YYDKDF (reference sequence). The CDR3 consists of 13 residues. V gave up 0 bases and J gave up 14 bases, with 16 bases separating them. The chain's CDR3 is CATSRDRAGVLTF. The CDR3 region has the DNA TGTGCCACCAGCAGAGATCGGGCGGGGGTTCTTACCTTC.

The chain uses TRBV7-9 and TRBJ1-4; a weak D match, TRBD1 (5 bases). The CDR3 has 15 residues. Germline V gene data show CDR1 as SEHNR and CDR2 as FQNEAQ (reference sequence). The V and J ends lost 5 bases and 0 bases respectively, with 10 bases between them. DNA of the CDR3: TGTGCCAGCAGCGGAGACAGAGCAACTAATGAAAAACTGTTTTTT. As protein: CASSGDRATNEKLFF.

The chain joins TRBV5-5 to TRBJ1-2; 11 nucleotides align to TRBD1. The V segment lost 0 bases and the J segment 4 bases; nucleotides outside the gene matches: 2. CDR1 is SGHKS and CDR2 is YYEKEE in the germline V gene (reference sequence). This CDR3 contains 15 residues. The CDR3 sequence: CASSLVGQGAYGYTF. In DNA, the CDR3 is TGTGCCAGCAGCTTGGTAGGACAGGGGGCCTATGGCTACACCTTC.

The gene calls are TRBV7-6 and TRBJ1-2; TRBD1 agrees at 8 bases. CDR1 and CDR2 from the germline V gene are SGHVS and FNYEAQ. This CDR3 has 13 residues. The V gene end was trimmed by 5 bases and the J gene end by 6 bases; junction bases not matched to a gene: 5. CDR3 sequence reads: CASSRTGTDGYTF. The CDR3 DNA reads as TGTGCCAGCAGCAGGACAGGGACGGATGGCTACACCTTC.

V usage is TRBV30 and J usage is TRBJ2-1, with D perhaps matching TRBD2 (5 bases). V lost 3 bases and J 7 bases, leaving 16 bases between the germline ends. Germline values: CDR1 GTSNPN, CDR2 SVGIG (reference sequence). The CDR3 covers 14 residues. CDR3 protein: CAWSLGGSRNEQFF. In nucleotides, the CDR3 is TGTGCCTGGAGCCTCGGTGGGAGTCGAAATGAGCAGTTCTTC.

CDR3 amino acids: CASSPASGIQQFF. The CDR3 DNA reads TGTGCCAGCTCACCGGCCTCCGGGATCCAGCAGTTCTTC. The rearrangement uses TRBV18 and TRBJ2-1; weak D call: TRBD2 (5 bases). This CDR3 has 13 residues. Germline lookup yields CDR1 KGHSH and CDR2 LQKENI. Trimming left V 3 bases short and J 11 bases short, with 14 bases between.

The chain carries TRBV7-8 and TRBJ2-1; D call uncertain. This CDR3 is 17 amino acids long. Trimming removed 0 bases at V and 0 bases at J, with 12 bases between. CDR1 is SGHVS and CDR2 is FQNEAQ in the germline V gene. The CDR3 sequence is CASSLAGFSSSYNEQFF. The CDR3 DNA follows: TGTGCCAGCAGCTTAGCCGGTTTTTCAAGCTCCTACAATGAGCAGTTCTTC.

The genes are TRBV6-2 or TRBV6-3 and TRBJ2-5; 8 nucleotides agree with TRBD1. The CDR3 loop spans 15 amino acids. J gave up 5 bases and V 5 bases, and 10 bases lay outside the gene matches. Germline V gene data show CDR1 as MNHEY and CDR2 as SVGEGT. In DNA form, the CDR3 reads TGTGCCAGCAGTGGCAGTAGGACAGGGCAGGAGACCCAGTACTTC. This translates into CASSGSRTGQETQYF.

CDR3 DNA: TGCAGCGTCGTTAATTTCGGGGTGGGGACTGAAGCTTTCTTT. Protein: CSVVNFGVGTEAFF. This chain uses TRBV29-1 with TRBJ1-1; no definite D call. The germline V and J ends were trimmed by 6 bases and 5 bases, with 19 bases remaining between them. This CDR3 is built from 14 residues. Germline assignment: CDR1 SQVTM and CDR2 ANQGSEA.

The genes are TRBV19 and TRBJ1-5, with TRBD1 identical over 7 bases. Germline CDR1 and CDR2: LNHDA and SQIVND (reference sequence). The V segment lost 1 base and the J segment 1 base; nucleotides outside the gene matches: 4. CDR3 length: 16 amino acids. The CDR3 sequence is CASSIASQGSNQPQHF. The CDR3 region has the DNA TGTGCCAGTAGTATAGCCTCACAGGGGAGCAATCAGCCCCAGCATTTT. The full variable domain, rest sourced from reference TRBV19 and TRBJ1-5, is DGGITQSPKYLFRKEGQNVTLSCEQNLNHDAMYWYRQDPGQGLRLIYYSQIVNDFQKGDIAEGYSVSREKKESFPLTVTSAQKNPTAFYLCASSIASQGSNQPQHFGDGTRLSIL.

This clone was seen more than once but under ten times. V is TRBV3-1 (or the pseudogene TRBV3-2) and J is TRBJ2-2, with D perhaps matching TRBD1 (6 bases). CDR3 size: 14 residues. Germline V gives CDR1 LGHDT, CDR2 YNNKEL (reference sequence). V gave up 4 bases and J gave up 5 bases, with 11 bases separating them. The CDR3 coding sequence is TGTGCCAGCAGCCCCGAGGGGGATACCGGGGAGCTGTTTTTT. It translates to CASSPEGDTGELFF.

This rearrangement joins TRBV6-5 to TRBJ2-7; 7 nucleotides align to TRBD1. There are 15 residues in the CDR3. J gave up 0 bases and V 7 bases, and 9 bases lay outside the gene matches. Germline assignment: CDR1 MNHEY and CDR2 SVGAGI. The CDR3 loop reads CASTAGAGGSYEQYF. CDR3 nucleotide sequence: TGTGCCAGCACCGCCGGGGCAGGGGGCTCCTACGAGCAGTACTTC.

There are a few counts of this clone. This chain links TRBV6-5 with TRBJ2-3; 8 nucleotides line up with TRBD1. Unmatched junction bases numbered 4, after V lost 4 bases and J lost 1 base. Germline V gene data show CDR1 as MNHEY and CDR2 as SVGAGI. CDR3 length equals 15 residues. This CDR3 reads CASSSTGGGTDTQYF. CDR3 nucleotide sequence: TGTGCCAGCAGTTCCACAGGGGGTGGCACAGATACGCAGTATTTT.